Below are 7 T cell receptor beta chains sequenced from a single sample in a study of cytomegalovirus exposure and HLA in healthy donors. It was with 60 Vbeta and 13 Jbeta primers that the PCR ran. The assay was immunoSEQ multiplex PCR, and TCRdb's table has in-frame clones only and misses some. The table includes roughly 110,000 clones, roughly 73% detected once. Material for sequencing was PBMCs. The receptors originated from a woman aged 25-40 years in good health and CMV-seronegative.

V usage is TRBV15 and J usage is TRBJ1-6, with D tentatively TRBD1 (5 bases). The germline gives CDR1 LNHNV, CDR2 YYDKDF (reference sequence). This CDR3 region has 15 residues. V lost 3 bases and J lost 7, with 13 bases in between. CDR3 nucleotides: TGTGCCACCAGCAGCAGGGCAGAGGCGAATTCACCCCTCCACTTT. Protein: CATSSRAEANSPLHF.

The chain couples TRBV11-3 to TRBJ1-4, with D maybe TRBD1 (5 bases). Germline V CDR1 and CDR2: SGHNT, YENEEA. Trimming pared 1 base from V and 8 bases from J, leaving 14 bases between. There are 15 residues in the CDR3. CDR3 coding DNA: TGTGCCAGCAGCTTAGGTCCGCCAGGGTTGGAAAAACTGTTTTTT. It codes for CASSLGPPGLEKLFF.

The J gene is TRBJ2-7, the V gene TRBV9, with TRBD2 matching 10 bases. The CDR3 spans 17 residues. The V gene end was trimmed by 3 bases and the J gene end by 0 bases; junction bases not matched to a gene: 9. CDR1 SGDLS and CDR2 YYNGEE come from the germline V gene. The CDR3, as DNA: TGTGCCAGCAGCGCAGGCCAACTAGCGGGGAGCTCCTACGAGCAGTACTTC. This gives the protein CASSAGQLAGSSYEQYF.

The V call is TRBV20-1, the J call TRBJ2-1; D not certain. V shed 3 bases and J shed 3 bases, with 3 bases lying between them. This CDR3 is 11 amino acids long. Per germline, CDR1 DFQATT and CDR2 SNEGSKA (reference sequence). DNA for the CDR3: TGCAGTGCTAGTAACTACAATGAGCAGTTCTTC. Protein: CSASNYNEQFF.

The chain combines TRBV6-6 with TRBJ1-1; 10 bases map to TRBD1. CDR1 is MNHNY, CDR2 SVGAGI, per germline (reference sequence). The CDR3 spans 15 residues. With 8 bases clipped from V and 3 bases from J, the junction kept 9 bases outside the gene matches. CDR3 protein: CASRQDRGTHTEAFF. The CDR3 nucleotides are TGTGCCAGCCGCCAGGACAGGGGGACCCACACTGAAGCTTTCTTT.

V is TRBV6-1 and J is TRBJ2-7; D remains unclear. The germline V and J ends were trimmed by 5 bases and 1 base, with 12 bases remaining between them. Germline assignment: CDR1 MNHNS and CDR2 SASEGT. The CDR3 loop spans 14 amino acids. CDR3 bases: TGTGCCAGCAGTCTCCCGTACGGTTCCTACGAGCAGTACTTC. Its protein product is CASSLPYGSYEQYF.

About this clone: One end of the junction varies from germline; a read error may be responsible. The V and J genes are TRBV7-6 and TRBJ2-3; 12 bases are shared with TRBD2. Germline V lookup: CDR1 SGHVS, CDR2 FNYEAQ. The CDR3 length is 15 residues. Here the CDR3 reads CASSLAGGFTDTQYF. The CDR3 DNA follows: TGTGCCAGCAGCCTAGCGGGAGGGTTCACAGATACGCAGTATTTT.